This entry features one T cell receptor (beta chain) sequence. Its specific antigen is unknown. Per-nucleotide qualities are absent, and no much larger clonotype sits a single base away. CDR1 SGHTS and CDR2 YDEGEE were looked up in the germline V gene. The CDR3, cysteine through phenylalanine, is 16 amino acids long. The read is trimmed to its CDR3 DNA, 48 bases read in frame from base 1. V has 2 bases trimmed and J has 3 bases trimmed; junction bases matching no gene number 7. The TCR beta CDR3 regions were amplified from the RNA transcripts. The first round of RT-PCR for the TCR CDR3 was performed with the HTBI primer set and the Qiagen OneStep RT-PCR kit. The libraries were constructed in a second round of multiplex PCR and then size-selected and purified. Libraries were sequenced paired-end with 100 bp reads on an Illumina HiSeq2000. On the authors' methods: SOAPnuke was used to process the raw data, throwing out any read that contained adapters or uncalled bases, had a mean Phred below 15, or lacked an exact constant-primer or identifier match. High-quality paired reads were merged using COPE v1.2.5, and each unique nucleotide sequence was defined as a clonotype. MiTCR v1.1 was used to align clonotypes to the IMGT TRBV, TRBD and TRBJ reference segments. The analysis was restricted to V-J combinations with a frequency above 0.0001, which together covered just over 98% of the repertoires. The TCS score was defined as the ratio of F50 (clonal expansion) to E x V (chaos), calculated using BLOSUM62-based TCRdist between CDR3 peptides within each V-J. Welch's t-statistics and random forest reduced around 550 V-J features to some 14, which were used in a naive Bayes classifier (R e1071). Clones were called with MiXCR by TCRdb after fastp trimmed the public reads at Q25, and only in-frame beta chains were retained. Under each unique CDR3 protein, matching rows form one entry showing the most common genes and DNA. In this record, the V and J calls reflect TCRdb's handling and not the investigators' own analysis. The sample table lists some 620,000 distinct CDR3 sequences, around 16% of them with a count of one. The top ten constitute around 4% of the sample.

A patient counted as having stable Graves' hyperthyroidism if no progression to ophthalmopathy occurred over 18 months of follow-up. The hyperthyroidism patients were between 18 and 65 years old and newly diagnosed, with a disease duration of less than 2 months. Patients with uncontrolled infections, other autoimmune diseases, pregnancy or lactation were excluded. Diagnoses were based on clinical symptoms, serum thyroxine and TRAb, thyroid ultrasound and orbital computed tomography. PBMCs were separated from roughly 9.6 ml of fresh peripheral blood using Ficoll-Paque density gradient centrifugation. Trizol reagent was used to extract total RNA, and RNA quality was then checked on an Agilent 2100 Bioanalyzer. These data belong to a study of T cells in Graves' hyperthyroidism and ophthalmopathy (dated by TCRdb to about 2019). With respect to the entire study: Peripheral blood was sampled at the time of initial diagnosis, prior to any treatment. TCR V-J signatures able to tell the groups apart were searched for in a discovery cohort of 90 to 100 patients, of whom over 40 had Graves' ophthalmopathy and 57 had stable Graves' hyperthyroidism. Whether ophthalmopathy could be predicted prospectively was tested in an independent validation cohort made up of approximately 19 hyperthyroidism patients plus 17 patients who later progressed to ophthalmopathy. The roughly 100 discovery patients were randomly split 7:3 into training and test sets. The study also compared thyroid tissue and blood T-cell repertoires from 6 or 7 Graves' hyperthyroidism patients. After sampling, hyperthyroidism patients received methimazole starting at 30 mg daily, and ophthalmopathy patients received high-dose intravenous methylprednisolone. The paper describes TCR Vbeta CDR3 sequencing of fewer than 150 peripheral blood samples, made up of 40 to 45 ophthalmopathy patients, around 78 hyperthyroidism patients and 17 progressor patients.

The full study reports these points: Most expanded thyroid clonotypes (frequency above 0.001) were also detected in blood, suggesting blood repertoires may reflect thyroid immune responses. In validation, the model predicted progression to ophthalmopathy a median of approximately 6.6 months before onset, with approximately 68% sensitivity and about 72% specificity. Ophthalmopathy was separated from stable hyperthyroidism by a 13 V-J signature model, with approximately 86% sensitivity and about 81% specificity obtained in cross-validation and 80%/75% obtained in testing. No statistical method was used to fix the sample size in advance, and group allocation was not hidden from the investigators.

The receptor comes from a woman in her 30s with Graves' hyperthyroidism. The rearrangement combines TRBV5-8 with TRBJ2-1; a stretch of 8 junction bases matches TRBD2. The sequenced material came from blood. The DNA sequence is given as TGTGCCAGCAGCTTCCTTCAGCGGGAGTTCTACAATGAGCAGTTCTTC. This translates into CASSFLQREFYNEQFF. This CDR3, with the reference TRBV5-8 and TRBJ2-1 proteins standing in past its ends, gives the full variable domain EAGVTQSPTHLIKTRGQQATLRCSPISGHTSVYWYQQALGLGLQFLLWYDEGEERNRGNFPPRFSGRQFPNYSSELNVNALELEDSALYLCASSFLQREFYNEQFFGPGTRLTVL.